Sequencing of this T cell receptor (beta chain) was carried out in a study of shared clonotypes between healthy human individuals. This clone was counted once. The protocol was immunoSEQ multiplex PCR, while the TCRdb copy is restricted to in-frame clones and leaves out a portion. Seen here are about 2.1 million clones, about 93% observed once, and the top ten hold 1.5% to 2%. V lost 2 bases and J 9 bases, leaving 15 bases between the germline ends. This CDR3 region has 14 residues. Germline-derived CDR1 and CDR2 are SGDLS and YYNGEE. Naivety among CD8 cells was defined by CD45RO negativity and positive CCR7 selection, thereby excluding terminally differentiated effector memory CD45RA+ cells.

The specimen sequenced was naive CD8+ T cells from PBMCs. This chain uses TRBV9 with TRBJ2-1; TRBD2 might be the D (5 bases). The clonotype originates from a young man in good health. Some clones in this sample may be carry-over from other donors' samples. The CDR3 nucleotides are TGTGCCAGCAGCGTCGGCGGAGCGGCCCCTGAGCAGTTCTTC. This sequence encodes CASSVGGAAPEQFF.